This T cell receptor beta chain was retrieved from a study of cytotoxic CD8 clonotypes in ibrutinib-treated CLL. Study-wide background: Following treatment for a median about 12 months, range 6 to 36, response samples were then taken.

Sequencing was performed with immunoSEQ multiplex PCR; in TCRdb, only in-frame clones are kept and a portion is missing. The data show 50,000 to 70,000 clones, with roughly 49% seen just once and 20% to 30% held by the top ten. The CDR3 length is 16 residues. Trimming stripped 0 bases from V and 1 base from J, with 9 bases between. Germline lookup yields CDR1 LGHNA and CDR2 YNFKEQ. The chain links TRBV4-2 to TRBJ2-2; D may match TRBD1 or TRBD2 (5 bases each). This TCR derives from a human donor with chronic lymphocytic leukemia. Source: PBMCs, taken at disease progression, from a patient treated with ibrutinib. DNA for the CDR3: TGTGCCAGCAGCCAAGATTATGGGGGGAACACCGGGGAGCTGTTTTTT. Translating it yields CASSQDYGGNTGELFF.